This T cell receptor beta chain was profiled in a study of a mutant IDH1 vaccine in newly diagnosed glioma. TCRdb keeps only in-frame clones here, not all; method: immunoSEQ multiplex PCR. Among tens of thousands of clones listed, under 85% were seen once. A remark on this clone: Its specificity is not known. Other DNA variants within this sample encode the same CDR3.

Regarding the study as a whole: Immune responses induced by the vaccine were seen in just over 90% of patients, spanning multiple MHC alleles.

Trimming left V 8 bases short and J 0 bases short, with 13 bases between. The CDR3 has 14 residues. CDR1 is MNHNS, CDR2 SASEGT, per germline. Noted time point: week 47, end of study. Vaccination used 300 ug of mutant IDH1 20-mer peptide per dose, with topical imiquimod. V gene TRBV6-1 combines with J gene TRBJ1-1, with D possibly TRBD1 on 6 matching bases. This TCR was sampled from a man aged 25 to 40 with glioma. The input for sequencing was PBMCs, taken from a glioma patient whose treatment included an IDH1 peptide vaccine. The DNA of the CDR3 is TGTGCCAGCCACCAACAGGGACTGAACACTGAAGCTTTCTTT. This gives the protein CASHQQGLNTEAFF.